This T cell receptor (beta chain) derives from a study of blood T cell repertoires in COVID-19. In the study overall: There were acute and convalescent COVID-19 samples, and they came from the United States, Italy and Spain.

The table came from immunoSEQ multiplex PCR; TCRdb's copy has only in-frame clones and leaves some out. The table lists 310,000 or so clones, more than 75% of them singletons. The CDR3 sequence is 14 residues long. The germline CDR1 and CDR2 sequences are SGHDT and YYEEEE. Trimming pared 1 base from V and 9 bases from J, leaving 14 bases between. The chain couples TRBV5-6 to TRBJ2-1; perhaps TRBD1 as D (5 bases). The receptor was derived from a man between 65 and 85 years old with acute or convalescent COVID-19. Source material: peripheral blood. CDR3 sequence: CASSLIREDGEQFF. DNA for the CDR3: TGTGCCAGCAGCTTGATCAGGGAAGACGGTGAGCAGTTCTTC.